This T cell receptor (beta chain) was obtained from a study of blood T cell repertoires in COVID-19. Study at large: The United States, Italy and Spain supplied acute and convalescent COVID-19 samples.

In the authors' methods: Reference gene primers were amplified, and this amplification served to estimate nucleated cell counts. Assay used: immunoSEQ multiplex PCR; TCRdb lists only in-frame clones, some missing. That table furnishes V, J and clone size, whereas the DNA furnished D and trimming. The table lists about 28,000 clones, 70% to 90% of them singletons. Germline values: CDR1 LGHNA, CDR2 YSLEER. Trimming at V came to 2 bases and at J to 7 bases, leaving 11 bases not matched to a gene. The CDR3 spans 17 residues. The V and J genes are TRBV4-3 and TRBJ1-4; 9 positions match TRBD1. The sequenced material came from peripheral blood. The receptor was derived from a human donor in a cohort sampled during active COVID-19. Here the CDR3 reads CASSQRPPGQGFEKLFF. The CDR3 DNA follows: TGCGCCAGCAGCCAACGCCCCCCGGGACAGGGTTTTGAAAAACTGTTTTTT.